Presented here are 28 T cell receptor beta chains from one specimen sequenced in a study of graft-versus-host responses after intestinal transplantation. No antigen has been identified for these receptors. TCRdb's copy holds only in-frame clones and misses some; the assay was immunoSEQ multiplex PCR. Among 90,000 to 120,000 clones listed, about 87% were seen once. The source material was unstimulated CD4+ T cells sorted from spleen or lymph node cells, sampled before transplant. These receptors all stem from a human donor who was the organ donor for an intestinal transplant.

This chain connects TRBV6-5 to TRBJ1-1; D is possibly TRBD1 (5 bases). The germline V and J ends were trimmed by 2 bases and 1 base, with 11 bases remaining between them. The CDR3 consists of 15 residues. Germline CDR1 and CDR2: MNHEY and SVGAGI. DNA for the CDR3: TGTGCCAGCAGTTACGGATTAGGACAGAACACTGAAGCTTTCTTT. It translates to CASSYGLGQNTEAFF.

This clone was observed a single time. CDR3 nucleotide sequence: TGCGCCAGCAGCTTGGTGGGGGGCGCGAGGGTTAATGAAAAACTGTTTTTT. Its translation: CASSLVGGARVNEKLFF. This rearrangement joins TRBV5-1 to TRBJ1-4; maybe TRBD1 (6 bases). Germline assignment: CDR1 SGHRS and CDR2 YFSETQ. V was clipped by 0 bases and J by 4 bases, with 16 bases between them. The CDR3 consists of 17 residues.

The rearrangement joins TRBV4-2 to TRBJ2-7; TRBD2 agrees at 14 bases. This CDR3 comprises 21 residues. Germline CDR1 is LGHNA and CDR2 is YNFKEQ. The trim removed 6 bases at V and 4 bases at J, leaving 23 bases unmatched. The CDR3 DNA reads as TGTGCCAGCAGTCAACGACTCCCGGGGACTAGCGGGGGAGGTTTTAGGTACGAGCAGTACTTC. Its translation is CASSQRLPGTSGGGFRYEQYF.

CDR3 region: CASSATGHTEAFF. As DNA, the CDR3 is TGTGCCAGCAGTGCCACAGGGCACACTGAAGCTTTCTTT. The chain uses TRBV6-1 and TRBJ1-1, with D perhaps matching TRBD1 (6 bases). The CDR3 consists of 13 residues. Germline V CDR1 and CDR2: MNHNS, SASEGT. V shed 4 bases and J shed 3 bases, with 9 bases lying between them.

Comments on this clone: Other nucleotide sequences from this sample produce the same CDR3. The CDR3 region has the DNA TGTGCCAGCTCGCCAGGACAGGGAAGCTCCTACGAGCAGTACTTC. Translating gives CASSPGQGSSYEQYF. The chain combines TRBV18 with TRBJ2-7; 8 bases map to TRBD1. This CDR3 comprises 15 residues. Germline V gene data show CDR1 as KGHSH and CDR2 as LQKENI. J lost 0 bases, V lost 6 bases, and 7 bases had no gene match.

V and J are TRBV5-6 and TRBJ2-3, with 14 positions matching TRBD2. The CDR3 sequence is 15 residues long. Germline CDR1 reads SGHDT; CDR2 reads YYEEEE. After removal of 6 bases from V and 5 bases from J, the junction contained 5 bases not matched to a gene. The CDR3 loop is CASTVGLAGVDTQYF. CDR3 nucleotides: TGTGCCAGCACCGTGGGACTAGCGGGGGTAGATACGCAGTATTTT.

The V and J genes are TRBV5-1 and TRBJ2-2; the match to TRBD2 covers 8 bases. This CDR3 is 17 amino acids long. Trimming removed 0 bases from V and 2 bases from J; junction bases left unmatched: 6. From germline, CDR1 is SGHRS and CDR2 YFSETQ. The CDR3 nucleotides read TGCGCCAGCAGCTTGGCTCTGACTAGCGTTAACACCGGGGAGCTGTTTTTT. It encodes CASSLALTSVNTGELFF. Variable domain in full (rest from reference TRBV5-1 and TRBJ2-2): KAGVTQTPRYLIKTRGQQVTLSCSPISGHRSVSWYQQTPGQGLQFLFEYFSETQRNKGNFPGRFSGRQFSNSRSEMNVSTLELGDSALYLCASSLALTSVNTGELFFGEGSRLTVL.

V gene TRBV7-2 combines with J gene TRBJ2-1; 14 bases are a match to TRBD2. Trimming took 3 bases from V and 2 from J; bases not matched to a gene: 6. The CDR3 loop spans 18 amino acids. The germline gives CDR1 SGHTA, CDR2 FQGNSA. The CDR3 spells CASSLTSGGASTYNEQFF. Here the CDR3 DNA reads TGTGCCAGCAGCTTGACTAGCGGGGGGGCTTCGACCTACAATGAGCAGTTCTTC.

The chain couples TRBV7-2 to TRBJ2-3, with 9 bases lining up with TRBD2. Germline V CDR1 and CDR2: SGHTA, FQGNSA. The CDR3 is 17 amino acids. J was trimmed by 1 base and V by 2 bases; bases with no gene match: 7. CDR3 loop: CASSLSGRGGGTDTQYF. The CDR3 bases are TGTGCCAGCAGCTTAAGTGGGCGGGGGGGAGGCACAGATACGCAGTATTTT.

The genes are TRBV19 and TRBJ1-3; a weak D match, TRBD1 (5 bases). Germline V gives CDR1 LNHDA, CDR2 SQIVND (reference sequence). V shed 6 bases and J shed 0 bases, with 18 bases lying between them. The CDR3 covers 17 residues. This chain's CDR3 is CASSPQAHMFSGNTIYF. The CDR3 nucleotides are TGTGCCAGTAGCCCACAGGCCCACATGTTCTCTGGAAACACCATATATTTT.

J is TRBJ1-3 and V is TRBV29-1, with D possibly being TRBD1 (5 bases). The CDR3 spans 13 residues. The V gene lost 7 bases and the J gene lost 1 base, with 11 bases spanning the gap. Germline loops: CDR1 SQVTM, CDR2 ANQGSEA. The CDR3, as DNA: TGCAGCGGGCAGGGTCCGTCTGGAAACACCATATATTTT. Its translation is CSGQGPSGNTIYF.

The chain recombines TRBV13 with TRBJ2-7, with TRBD2 matching 8 bases. The CDR3 covers 14 residues. V dropped 8 bases and J dropped 5; count of bases not matched to a gene: 11. Germline V gives CDR1 PRHDT, CDR2 FYEKMQ (reference sequence). The CDR3 loop is CASFRTGGPNEQYF. Written as DNA, the CDR3 is TGTGCCAGCTTCCGGACGGGAGGGCCGAACGAGCAGTACTTC.

The gene calls are TRBV2 and TRBJ2-1; 8 bases are shared with TRBD2. The germline gives CDR1 SNHLY, CDR2 FYNNEI. The CDR3 runs 17 residues. The junction had 12 bases not matched to a gene; V was cut back by 4 bases and J by 4 bases. CDR3 region: CASSGGGLAGTYNEQFF. Here the CDR3 DNA reads TGTGCCAGCAGTGGAGGAGGCCTAGCGGGCACTTACAATGAGCAGTTCTTC. Together with reference TRBV2 and TRBJ2-1, the CDR3 gives the full variable domain: EPEVTQTPSHQVTQMGQEVILRCVPISNHLYFYWYRQILGQKVEFLVSFYNNEISEKSEIFDDQFSVERPDGSNFTLKIRSTKLEDSAMYFCASSGGGLAGTYNEQFFGPGTRLTVL.

The chain links TRBV28 to TRBJ1-1; no definite D call. The V end lost 0 bases, the J end lost 0 bases, and 11 bases lay between the germline ends. Germline V gene sequence: CDR1 MDHEN, CDR2 SYDVKM. The CDR3 covers 16 residues. CDR3 nucleotide sequence: TGTGCCAGCAGTTTATGGATCGGCAGCATGAACACTGAAGCTTTCTTT. Its protein product is CASSLWIGSMNTEAFF.

The chain uses TRBV6-5 and TRBJ2-2; D gene ambiguous. Trimming left V 0 bases short and J 8 bases short, with 4 bases between. Germline CDR1 and CDR2: MNHEY and SVGAGI. There are 12 residues in the CDR3. The CDR3 loop reads CASSYSRGELFF. In DNA, the CDR3 is TGTGCCAGCAGTTACTCGCGGGGGGAGCTGTTTTTT.

The gene calls are TRBV5-1 and TRBJ2-1; 7 nucleotides agree with TRBD2. CDR3 length equals 15 residues. V was clipped by 0 bases and J by 3 bases; unmatched bases: 3. In germline, CDR1 is SGHRS, CDR2 YFSETQ. The DNA of the CDR3 is TGCGCCAGCAGCTTGGTTGCGGGGGACTACAATGAGCAGTTCTTC. Protein: CASSLVAGDYNEQFF.

This chain connects TRBV19 to TRBJ1-1; TRBD1 matches at 7 bases. CDR3 length equals 15 residues. The germline V gene has CDR1 LNHDA and CDR2 SQIVND (reference sequence). J gave up 2 bases and V 2 bases, and 5 bases lay outside the gene matches. CDR3 sequence (DNA): TGTGCCAGTAGTATATGGACAGGCCCCAACACTGAAGCTTTCTTT. It specifies CASSIWTGPNTEAFF.

The J gene is TRBJ1-4, the V gene TRBV6-5; D is unresolved. The germline V and J ends were trimmed by 2 bases and 8 bases, with 15 bases remaining between them. Germline V lookup: CDR1 MNHEY, CDR2 SVGAGI. The CDR3 extends over 15 amino acids. The CDR3 region is CASSYMEGIGEKLFF. DNA for the CDR3: TGTGCCAGCAGTTACATGGAGGGAATAGGCGAAAAACTGTTTTTT.

This clone was seen a handful of times. V and J are TRBV5-1 and TRBJ2-3; 8 bases map to TRBD1. Germline CDR1 reads SGHRS; CDR2 reads YFSETQ. The CDR3 sequence is 16 residues long. With 2 bases clipped from V and 4 bases from J, the junction kept 9 bases outside the gene matches. The CDR3 DNA reads TGCGCCAGCAGCTTACTCGGGACAGGTACCCCAGATACGCAGTATTTT. This gives the protein CASSLLGTGTPDTQYF. Based on the CDR3 plus reference TRBV5-1 and TRBJ2-3, the full variable domain is KAGVTQTPRYLIKTRGQQVTLSCSPISGHRSVSWYQQTPGQGLQFLFEYFSETQRNKGNFPGRFSGRQFSNSRSEMNVSTLELGDSALYLCASSLLGTGTPDTQYFGPGTRLTVL.

The rearrangement joins TRBV7-9 to TRBJ1-4; weak D call: TRBD1 (5 bases). The CDR3 sequence is 17 residues long. The germline V gene encodes CDR1 SEHNR and CDR2 FQNEAQ (reference sequence). V was shortened by 5 bases and J by 3 bases, with 19 bases between the two germline ends. The DNA for the CDR3 is TGTGCCAGCAGCCGGGGACTTCTTCATGCAGCTAATGAAAAACTGTTTTTT. Its protein product is CASSRGLLHAANEKLFF.

J is TRBJ2-7 and V is TRBV13, with 11 bases matching TRBD2. This CDR3 region has 15 residues. V dropped 10 bases and J dropped 6; count of bases not matched to a gene: 14. Germline lookup yields CDR1 PRHDT and CDR2 FYEKMQ (reference sequence). The CDR3 coding sequence is TGTGCCACCTTAGATAGCGGGGGGGTTCAGGGCGAGCAGTACTTC. Translation: CATLDSGGVQGEQYF.

The chain combines TRBV18 with TRBJ1-2; weak D call: TRBD1 (6 bases). The CDR3 loop spans 13 amino acids. Per germline, CDR1 KGHSH and CDR2 LQKENI. V was clipped by 3 bases and J by 3 bases, with 8 bases between them. The CDR3 reads CASSPGQYYGYTF. The CDR3 DNA is TGTGCCAGCTCACCCGGACAGTACTATGGCTACACCTTC.

The gene calls are TRBV18 and TRBJ1-6, with 10 bases fitting TRBD1. The junction had 5 bases not matched to a gene; V was cut back by 3 bases and J by 9 bases. Germline V lookup: CDR1 KGHSH, CDR2 LQKENI. The CDR3 has 15 amino acids. CDR3 bases: TGTGCCAGCTCACCGACAGGGGGCGAAGGTTCACCCCTCCACTTT. Translating gives CASSPTGGEGSPLHF.

The chain couples TRBV1 to TRBJ1-2; the DNA was not compared with TRBD1, the D call given in the table. TRBV1 is tagged as a pseudogene. This CDR3 is built from 18 residues. The CDR3 nucleotides are TGCACCAGCAGCCGACTCCAACCCCCGGGACAGAGTAACTATGGCTACACCTTC. Its protein product is CTSSRLQPPGQSNYGYTF.

Worth noting for this clone: The junction does not match germline at one end; this may be a read error. V usage is TRBV9 and J usage is TRBJ2-2, with a tentative D call TRBD2 (6 bases). The CDR3 extends over 15 amino acids. The germline V gene encodes CDR1 SGDLS and CDR2 YYNGEE. CDR3 in amino acids: CASSWRPEGSGELVF. The CDR3, as DNA: TGTGCCAGCAGCTGGCGCCCGGAGGGGTCCGGGGAGCTGGTTTTT.

The chain has TRBV7-8 and TRBJ2-5; D is perhaps TRBD1 (6 bases). CDR3 length equals 15 residues. The germline gives CDR1 SGHVS, CDR2 FQNEAQ. V was pared by 7 bases and J by 0 bases, with 15 bases between. The CDR3, as DNA: TGTGCCAGCATTTCGGGAAGGGGGTACCAAGAGACCCAGTACTTC. It encodes CASISGRGYQETQYF.

This clone was seen only a few times. The V call is TRBV7-2, the J call TRBJ1-3; D is undetermined. Deletions cut 5 bases from V and 0 bases from J, with 14 bases between. The germline CDR1 and CDR2 sequences are SGHTA and FQGNSA. This CDR3 spans 16 amino acids. The CDR3, as DNA: TGTGCCAGCAGCCTGTGGACTGAAAGCTCTGGAAACACCATATATTTT. The encoded protein is CASSLWTESSGNTIYF.

The chain links TRBV7-3 to TRBJ2-1; TRBD2 agrees at 11 bases. Germline V CDR1 and CDR2: SGHTA, FQGTGA. Trimming took 5 bases from V and 7 from J; bases not matched to a gene: 7. The CDR3 spans 15 residues. CDR3 amino acids: CASSLLAGVRNEQFF. The CDR3 nucleotides read TGTGCCAGCAGCCTACTAGCGGGAGTAAGGAATGAGCAGTTCTTC.